Sequencing of this TCR beta chain was carried out in a study of PD-1 blockade in classical Hodgkin lymphoma (dated by TCRdb to 2020 to 2021). Regarding the research as a whole: Nivolumab dosing was 3 mg/kg intravenously every 2 weeks, continuing until either disease progression or unacceptable toxicity. The study used TCR beta sequencing and CyTOF to define a peripheral blood immune signature of response to PD-1 blockade in classical Hodgkin lymphoma. Study-wide findings and limitations: CD4+ but not CD8+ TCR diversity rose significantly by C4D1 (p=0.0027 vs p=0.16), most apparent in complete responders (p=0.02). Lower diversity was seen in patients whose nivolumab began less than 1 year after ASCT, and these patients were left out of later analyses so that immune reconstitution would not confound the results. The study covered only a single clinical trial cohort, and the causes of the repertoire differences, possibly disease activity or prior therapy, were still not defined. Baseline TCR diversity was reported to be lower in newly diagnosed patients than in healthy donors, and even lower in relapsed/refractory patients. Trial patients achieving complete response had baseline diversity similar to newly diagnosed patients, whereas partial responders and progressors had significantly lower diversity.

CDR1 and CDR2 are read off the germline V gene as MGHDK and SYGVNS. The germline ends are 7 bases apart after V is trimmed by 4 bases and J by 4 bases. The CDR3 spans 12 residues, from the cysteine through the phenylalanine. The read is trimmed to its CDR3 DNA, 36 bases read in frame from base 1. The Qiagen DNeasy kit was used to extract genomic DNA from unsorted PBMCs and from the negatively selected CD4+ and CD8+ fractions. Using primers that anneal to V and J segments, immunoSEQ multiplex PCR amplified the TCR beta CDR3 regions. Amplification bias was minimized using a synthetic immune receptor repertoire, and residual bias was removed computationally after sequencing. Per the original workflow: Repertoire diversity was quantified as the Shannon entropy index using custom Python scripts. Unsorted, CD4+ and CD8+ repertoires were examined separately, except in combined analyses, for which CD4+ and CD8+ sequences were merged in silico. A clone was considered expanded if an increase in frequency of at least 2-fold after treatment relative to C1D1 was found, and a pseudocount of 0.5 was applied to clones undetected at baseline. Singleton clones were defined as clones with 0 or 1 copy at C1D1, and non-singleton clones were defined as clones with 2 or more copies. By matching protein sequences in sorted samples from the same patient, clones expanded in unsorted samples were annotated as CD4+, CD8+ or unknown. Wilcoxon tests on paired samples were used to test changes in diversity from C1D1 to C4D1. Entries here come from immuneACCESS through TCRdb and include only in-frame sequences with V and J called. Some clones fail to appear in such tables; in the studies checked, an unresolved V gene covers under half of the shortfall, and the cause of the remainder is unknown. V, J and clone size are taken as reported in that table, and D and trimming were inferred from the DNA itself. Present in this sample are about 6,800 clones, about 80% of which were seen just once. The ten most abundant clones make up 2% to 3% of the sample.

About this clone: This receptor's antigen is unknown. No much larger clonotype is one base removed from it; base qualities were not supplied.

Explained via the paper, the time point label denotes: cycle 1 day 1 (C1D1), immediately before nivolumab initiation. Every trial patient had relapsed after autologous stem cell transplantation, and cohorts A, B and C differed in prior brentuximab vedotin exposure. Using a Miltenyi CD4+ T cell isolation kit, CD4+ T cells were purified from thawed PBMCs through magnetic negative selection. A total of around 59 patients with relapsed/refractory classical Hodgkin lymphoma made up the trial cohort, and each patient's best overall response was complete response, partial response or progressive disease. Trial patients were treated with single-agent nivolumab in the multi-cohort phase II CheckMate 205 trial. Best overall response was determined by an independent review committee according to the 2007 International Working Group response criteria. PBMCs from the trial were collected at three points: immediately before nivolumab initiation (C1D1), and during therapy at cycle 2 day 1 and cycle 4 day 1. Peripheral blood was collected in 8 mL Vacutainer Cell Preparation Tubes, from which PBMCs were isolated by centrifugation and then cryopreserved. Purified CD4+ and CD8+ fractions were prepared only for cases with an additional available PBMC sample. Magnetically labelled cells were depleted on LS columns in a quadroMACS separator, and the flow-through was collected as the purified fraction.

The rearrangement combines TRBV25-1 with TRBJ1-1; confidence is insufficient to name the D gene. The source of this sequence is a human donor with classical Hodgkin lymphoma. This specimen was CD4+ T cells from blood, taken at baseline. The base sequence is TGTGCCAGCAGTGCCTTTGGCACTGAAGCTTTCTTT. It encodes CASSAFGTEAFF.